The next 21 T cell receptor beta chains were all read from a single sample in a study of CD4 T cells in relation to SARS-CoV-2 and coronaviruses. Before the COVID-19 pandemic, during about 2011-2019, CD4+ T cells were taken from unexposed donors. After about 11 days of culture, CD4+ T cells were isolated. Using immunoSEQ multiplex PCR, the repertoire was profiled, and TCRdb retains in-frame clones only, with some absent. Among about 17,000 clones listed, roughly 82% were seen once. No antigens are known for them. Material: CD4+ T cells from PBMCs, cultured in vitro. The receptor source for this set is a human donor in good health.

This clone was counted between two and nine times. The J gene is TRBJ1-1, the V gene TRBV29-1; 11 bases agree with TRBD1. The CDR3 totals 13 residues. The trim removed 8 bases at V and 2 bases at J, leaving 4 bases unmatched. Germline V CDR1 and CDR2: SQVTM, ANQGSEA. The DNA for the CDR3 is TGCAGCACAAGGACAGGGGGCAACACTGAAGCTTTCTTT. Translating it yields CSTRTGGNTEAFF.

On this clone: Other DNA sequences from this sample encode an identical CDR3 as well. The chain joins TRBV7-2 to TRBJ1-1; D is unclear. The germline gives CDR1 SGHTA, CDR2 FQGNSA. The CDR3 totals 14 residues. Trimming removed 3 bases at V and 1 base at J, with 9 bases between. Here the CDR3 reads CASSLGRENTEAFF. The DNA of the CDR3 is TGTGCCAGCAGCTTGGGCAGAGAGAACACTGAAGCTTTCTTT.

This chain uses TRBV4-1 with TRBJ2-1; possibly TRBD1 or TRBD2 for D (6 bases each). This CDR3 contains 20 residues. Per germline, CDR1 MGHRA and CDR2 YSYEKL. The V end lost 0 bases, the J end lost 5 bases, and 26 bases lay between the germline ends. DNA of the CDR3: TGCGCCAGCAGCCAAGATCTAATTGGAGCCCGGGGGCGGTGGGACAATGAGCAGTTCTTC. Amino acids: CASSQDLIGARGRWDNEQFF.

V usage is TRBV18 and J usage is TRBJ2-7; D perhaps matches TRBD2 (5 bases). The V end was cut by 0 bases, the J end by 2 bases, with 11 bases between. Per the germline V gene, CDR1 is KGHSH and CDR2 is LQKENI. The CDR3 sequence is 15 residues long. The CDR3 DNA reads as TGTGCCAGCTCACCACCGGGGAGCTTGACCTACGAGCAGTACTTC. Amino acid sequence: CASSPPGSLTYEQYF.

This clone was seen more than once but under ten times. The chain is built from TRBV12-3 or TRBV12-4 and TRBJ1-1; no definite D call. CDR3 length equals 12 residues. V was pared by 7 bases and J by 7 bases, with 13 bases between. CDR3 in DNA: TGTGCCAGCACCTCAGGTCCCCTTGAAGCTTTCTTT. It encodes CASTSGPLEAFF.

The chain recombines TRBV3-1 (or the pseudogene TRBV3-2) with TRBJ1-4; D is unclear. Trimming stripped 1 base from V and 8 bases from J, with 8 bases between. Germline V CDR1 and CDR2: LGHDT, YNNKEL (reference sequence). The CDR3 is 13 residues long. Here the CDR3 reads CASSQGLREKLFF. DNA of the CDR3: TGTGCCAGCAGCCAAGGGCTTCGGGAAAAACTGTTTTTT.

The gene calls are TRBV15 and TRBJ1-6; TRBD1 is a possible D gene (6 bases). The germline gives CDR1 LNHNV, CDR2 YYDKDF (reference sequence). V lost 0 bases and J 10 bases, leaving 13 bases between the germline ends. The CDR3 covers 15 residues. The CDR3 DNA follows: TGTGCCACCAGCAGAGATGGAGGGCAGGGGTCACCCCTCCACTTT. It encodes CATSRDGGQGSPLHF.

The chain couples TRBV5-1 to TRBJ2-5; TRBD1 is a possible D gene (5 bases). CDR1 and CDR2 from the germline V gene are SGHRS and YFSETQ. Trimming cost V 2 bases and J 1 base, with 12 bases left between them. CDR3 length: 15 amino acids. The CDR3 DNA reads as TGCGCCAGCAGCTTTCGCTCAGGGTTCCAAGAGACCCAGTACTTC. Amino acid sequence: CASSFRSGFQETQYF.

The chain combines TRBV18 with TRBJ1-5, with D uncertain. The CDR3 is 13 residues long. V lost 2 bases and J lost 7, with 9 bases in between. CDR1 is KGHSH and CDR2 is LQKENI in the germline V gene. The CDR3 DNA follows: TGTGCCAGCTCACCAGACACGGGGCAGCCCCAGCATTTT. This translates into CASSPDTGQPQHF.

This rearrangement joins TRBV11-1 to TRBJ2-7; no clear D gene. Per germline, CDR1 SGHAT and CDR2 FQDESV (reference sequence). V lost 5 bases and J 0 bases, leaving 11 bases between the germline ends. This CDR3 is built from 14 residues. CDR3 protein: CASSLDRSSYEQYF. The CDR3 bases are TGTGCCAGCAGCCTAGATAGGAGCTCCTACGAGCAGTACTTC. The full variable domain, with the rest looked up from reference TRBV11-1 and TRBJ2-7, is EAEVAQSPRYKITEKSQAVAFWCDPISGHATLYWYRQILGQGPELLVQFQDESVVDDSQLPKDRFSAERLKGVDSTLKIQPAELGDSAMYLCASSLDRSSYEQYFGPGTRLTVT.

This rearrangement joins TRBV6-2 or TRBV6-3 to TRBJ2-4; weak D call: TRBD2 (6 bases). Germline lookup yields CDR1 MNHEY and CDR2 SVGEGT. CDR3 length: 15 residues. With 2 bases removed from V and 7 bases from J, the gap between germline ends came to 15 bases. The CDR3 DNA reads TGTGCCAGCAGTTACCCCTTTGGGGGAGGCAACATTCAGTACTTC. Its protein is CASSYPFGGGNIQYF.

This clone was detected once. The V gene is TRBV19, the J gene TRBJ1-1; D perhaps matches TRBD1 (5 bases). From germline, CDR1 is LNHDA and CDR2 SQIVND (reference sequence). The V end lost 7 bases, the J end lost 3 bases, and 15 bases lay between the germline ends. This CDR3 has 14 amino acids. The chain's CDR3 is CASIKGRGDTEAFF. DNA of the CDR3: TGTGCCAGTATTAAGGGGAGAGGCGACACTGAAGCTTTCTTT.

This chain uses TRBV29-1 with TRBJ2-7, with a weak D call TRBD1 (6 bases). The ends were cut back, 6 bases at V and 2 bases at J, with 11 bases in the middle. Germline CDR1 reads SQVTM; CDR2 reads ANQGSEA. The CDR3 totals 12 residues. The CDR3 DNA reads TGCAGCGTGGCAGACAGGACCTACGAGCAGTACTTC. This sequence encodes CSVADRTYEQYF.

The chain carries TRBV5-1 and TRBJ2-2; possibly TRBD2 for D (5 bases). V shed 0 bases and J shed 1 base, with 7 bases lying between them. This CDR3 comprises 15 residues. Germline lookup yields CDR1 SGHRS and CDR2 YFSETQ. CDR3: CASSLGRVNTGELFF. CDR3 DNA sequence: TGCGCCAGCAGCTTGGGGCGGGTGAACACCGGGGAGCTGTTTTTT.

The CDR3: CASSLARRNTEAFF. DNA of the CDR3: TGTGCCAGCAGTTTGGCCAGGAGGAACACTGAAGCTTTCTTT. V and J are TRBV27 and TRBJ1-1; D unresolved. Germline V gene sequence: CDR1 MNHEY, CDR2 SMNVEV (reference sequence). With 3 bases removed from V and 1 base from J, the gap between germline ends came to 9 bases. The CDR3 has 14 amino acids.

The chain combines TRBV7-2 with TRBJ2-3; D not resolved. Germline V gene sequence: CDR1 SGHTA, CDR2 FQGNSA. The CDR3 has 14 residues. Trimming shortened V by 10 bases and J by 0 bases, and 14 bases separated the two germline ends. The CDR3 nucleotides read TGTGCCACCTCCTCCGGGCAGAGCACAGATACGCAGTATTTT. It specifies CATSSGQSTDTQYF.

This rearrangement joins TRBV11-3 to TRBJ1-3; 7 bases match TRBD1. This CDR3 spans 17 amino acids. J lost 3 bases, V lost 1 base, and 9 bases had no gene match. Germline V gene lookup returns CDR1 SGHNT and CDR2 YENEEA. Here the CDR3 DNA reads TGTGCCAGCAGCTTAGGTTCCGGGACAGCCTATGGAAACACCATATATTTT. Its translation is CASSLGSGTAYGNTIYF.

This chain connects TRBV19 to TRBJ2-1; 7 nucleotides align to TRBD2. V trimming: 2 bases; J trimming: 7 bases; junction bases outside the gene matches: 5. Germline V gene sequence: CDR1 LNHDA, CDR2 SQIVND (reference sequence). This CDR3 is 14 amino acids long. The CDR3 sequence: CASSIYRGGNEQFF. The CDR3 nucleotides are TGTGCCAGTAGTATATATCGGGGAGGGAATGAGCAGTTCTTC.

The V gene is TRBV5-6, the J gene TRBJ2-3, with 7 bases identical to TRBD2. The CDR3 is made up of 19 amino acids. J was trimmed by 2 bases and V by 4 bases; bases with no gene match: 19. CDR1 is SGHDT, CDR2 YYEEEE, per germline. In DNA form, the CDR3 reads TGTGCCAGCAGCAGGCCTTCTGGGGGTAGCGGGCCTAACACAGATACGCAGTATTTT. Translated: CASSRPSGGSGPNTDTQYF.

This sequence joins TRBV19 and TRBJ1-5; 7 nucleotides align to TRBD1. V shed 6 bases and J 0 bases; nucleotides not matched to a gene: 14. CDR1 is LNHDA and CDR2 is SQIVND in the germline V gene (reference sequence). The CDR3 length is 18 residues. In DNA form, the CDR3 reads TGTGCCAGTAGCTTGCAGGGGGTTACACTTTATAGCAATCAGCCCCAGCATTTT. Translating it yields CASSLQGVTLYSNQPQHF.

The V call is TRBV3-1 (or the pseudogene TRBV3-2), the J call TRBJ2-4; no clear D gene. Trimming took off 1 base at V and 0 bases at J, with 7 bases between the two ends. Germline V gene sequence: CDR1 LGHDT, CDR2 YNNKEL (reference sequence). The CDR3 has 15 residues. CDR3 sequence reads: CASSQAPIAKNIQYF. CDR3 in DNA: TGTGCCAGCAGCCAAGCTCCGATAGCCAAAAACATTCAGTACTTC.